This passage covers 14 T cell receptor beta chains from one sample sequenced in a study of T cells in localized non-small cell lung cancer. The protocol was immunoSEQ multiplex PCR, while the TCRdb copy is restricted to in-frame clones and leaves out a portion. Of fewer than 40,000 clones listed, 70% to 90% are singletons. The material was peripheral blood mononuclear cells, obtained before any cancer treatment. These receptors were collected from a woman between 40 and 69 years old with stage III lung adenocarcinoma.

J is TRBJ2-3 and V is TRBV2; TRBD2 matches at 8 bases. The CDR3 covers 15 residues. The J segment lost 6 bases and the V segment lost 4 bases, leaving 9 bases of the junction unmatched. CDR1 SNHLY and CDR2 FYNNEI come from the germline V gene. The CDR3 DNA reads as TGTGCCAGCAGTGCGTCGGGGGGGGGCGCGGATACGCAGTATTTT. Translating it yields CASSASGGGADTQYF.

Worth noting for this clone: Distinct nucleotide sequences in the sample also encode this CDR3. DNA of the CDR3: TGTGCCAGCAGTGCCCGGATGAACACCGGGGAGCTGTTTTTT. Translated: CASSARMNTGELFF. This sequence joins TRBV2 and TRBJ2-2; D is ambiguous. Germline V CDR1 and CDR2: SNHLY, FYNNEI. V was clipped by 4 bases and J by 1 base, with 7 bases between them. The CDR3 sequence is 14 residues long. The full variable domain, rest sourced from reference TRBV2 and TRBJ2-2, is EPEVTQTPSHQVTQMGQEVILRCVPISNHLYFYWYRQILGQKVEFLVSFYNNEISEKSEIFDDQFSVERPDGSNFTLKIRSTKLEDSAMYFCASSARMNTGELFFGEGSRLTVL.

The chain is built from TRBV20-1 and TRBJ1-4; D is unresolved. The CDR3 totals 10 residues. Germline V CDR1 and CDR2: DFQATT, SNEGSKA (reference sequence). Trimming cost V 6 bases and J 8 bases, with 7 bases left between them. The CDR3 nucleotides read TGCAGTGCGCCCCTAGAAAAACTGTTTTTT. Amino acid sequence: CSAPLEKLFF.

The chain recombines TRBV13 with TRBJ1-1, with D possibly TRBD1 on 5 matching bases. Germline V gene data show CDR1 as PRHDT and CDR2 as FYEKMQ (reference sequence). This CDR3 spans 16 amino acids. The V end was cut by 4 bases, the J end by 0 bases, with 15 bases between. The CDR3 sequence: CASSSEVGGMNTEAFF. CDR3 sequence (DNA): TGTGCCAGCAGCTCCGAGGTGGGGGGAATGAACACTGAAGCTTTCTTT.

This chain connects TRBV4-2 to TRBJ2-1; 8 bases agree with TRBD2. Germline lookup yields CDR1 LGHNA and CDR2 YNFKEQ. The CDR3 runs to 15 residues. Losses at the gene ends were 0 bases for V and 9 bases for J; bases not matched to a gene: 7. CDR3 in amino acids: CASSQDGLAGGEQFF. Here the CDR3 DNA reads TGTGCCAGCAGCCAAGATGGTCTCGCGGGGGGTGAGCAGTTCTTC.

This chain connects TRBV28 to TRBJ2-7; no reliable D call. The CDR3 sequence is 15 residues long. Looked up from germline, CDR1 is MDHEN and CDR2 is SYDVKM. V was shortened by 6 bases and J by 0 bases, with 15 bases between the two germline ends. CDR3 protein: CASSPTGQRSYEQYF. DNA of the CDR3: TGTGCCAGCAGCCCCACTGGGCAGCGCTCCTACGAGCAGTACTTC.

The CDR3 nucleotides are TGTGCCAGCAGTTTGTGGGGATTCACAGATACGCAGTATTTT. Translated: CASSLWGFTDTQYF. The chain uses TRBV28 and TRBJ2-3; D unresolved. Trimming removed 3 bases at V and 2 bases at J, with 9 bases between. Germline V lookup: CDR1 MDHEN, CDR2 SYDVKM. The CDR3 spans 14 residues. Full variable domain (missing parts from reference TRBV28 and TRBJ2-3): DVKVTQSSRYLVKRTGEKVFLECVQDMDHENMFWYRQDPGLGLRLIYFSYDVKMKEKGDIPEGYSVSREKKERFSLILESASTNQTSMYLCASSLWGFTDTQYFGPGTRLTVL.

This clone was observed a handful of times. The chain is built from TRBV19 and TRBJ2-5; the match to TRBD2 covers 7 bases. Germline CDR1 reads LNHDA; CDR2 reads SQIVND (reference sequence). V lost 6 bases to trimming and J lost 1 base; unmatched junction nucleotides: 2. The CDR3 runs to 13 residues. The CDR3 sequence is CASRLASQETQYF. DNA for the CDR3: TGTGCCAGTAGACTAGCGTCCCAAGAGACCCAGTACTTC.

The rearrangement uses TRBV6-1 and TRBJ2-5; a possible D gene is TRBD2 (6 bases). The J call is uncertain, as TRBJ2-7 better fits the DNA end. Germline CDR1 and CDR2: MNHNS and SASEGT. This CDR3 is 14 amino acids long. This CDR3 is CASTSDGSSYEQYF. DNA for the CDR3: TGTGCCAGCACTTCGGACGGGAGCTCCTACGAGCAGTACTTC.

The chain couples TRBV12-2 to TRBJ1-5; no check of the table's D call, TRBD1, against the DNA was made. TRBV12-2 is a pseudogene segment. CDR3 length: 19 amino acids. The CDR3 here is CASRLVSQGLMCCNQPQHF. In nucleotides, the CDR3 is TGTGCAAGTCGCTTAGTTAGCCAGGGGTTGATGTGTTGCAATCAGCCCCAGCATTTT.

CDR3 DNA: TGTGCCAGCAGCCCACCGGGACTCGGGAATGAGCAGTTCTTC. It specifies CASSPPGLGNEQFF. V usage is TRBV5-5 and J usage is TRBJ2-1, with D possibly matching TRBD2 (6 bases). Germline CDR1 SGHKS, CDR2 YYEKEE (reference sequence). The V end was cut by 4 bases, the J end by 7 bases, with 15 bases between. There are 14 residues in the CDR3.

This clone occurred once. The rearrangement links TRBV18 to TRBJ2-5, with D tentatively TRBD1 (6 bases). The CDR3 has 13 residues. Germline V gene lookup returns CDR1 KGHSH and CDR2 LQKENI. Trimming left V 3 bases short and J 6 bases short, with 11 bases between. CDR3: CASSPTGIKTQYF. DNA of the CDR3: TGTGCCAGCTCACCTACAGGGATAAAGACCCAGTACTTC.

This clone showed up just once. The chain combines TRBV4-2 with TRBJ2-6; TRBD2 agrees at 9 bases. Germline V gene lookup returns CDR1 LGHNA and CDR2 YNFKEQ. The CDR3 extends over 17 amino acids. With V trimmed by 0 bases and J by 2 bases, 2 bases remained unmatched. The chain's CDR3 is CASSQDPSGAGANVLTF. CDR3 in DNA: TGTGCCAGCAGCCAAGATCCTAGCGGGGCTGGGGCCAACGTCCTGACTTTC.

This clone is a singleton in its sample. The V and J genes are TRBV5-8 and TRBJ2-5; D tentatively reads TRBD1 or TRBD2 (5 bases each). Germline assignment: CDR1 SGHTS and CDR2 YDEGEE. Deletions cut 6 bases from V and 3 bases from J, with 21 bases between. CDR3 length: 16 amino acids. The CDR3 sequence: CASTGSGGGVKETQYF. CDR3 DNA: TGTGCCAGCACTGGTTCGGGTGGGGGAGTTAAAGAGACCCAGTACTTC.